The TCR beta chain under discussion was sequenced for a study of T cell responses to AZD1222 COVID-19 vaccine. Measured with immunoSEQ multiplex PCR; TCRdb has only the in-frame clones, and not every one. The sample shows over 100,000 clones, just under 90% of them seen only once. V was pared by 2 bases and J by 6 bases, with 10 bases between. The CDR3 consists of 14 residues. In germline, CDR1 is SGHTA, CDR2 FQGNSA. Findings of the study overall: Females outnumbered males among donors, who were mostly white British; clonal diversity was possibly underestimated. Baseline testing showed seropositivity in only a handful of AZD1222 recipients. Mapped onto spike, vaccine-associated CD4 TCRs spanned it and were dominant at 160-218 and 743-854.

About this clone: Its target is not known.

Sample: peripheral blood, taken on day 0 of AZD1222 vaccination. The source of this sequence is an adult in good health. The chain uses TRBV7-2 and TRBJ1-4; D uncertain. CDR3 nucleotide sequence: TGTGCCAGCAGCTTAAATAGGGCGGATGAAAAACTGTTTTTT. It yields the protein CASSLNRADEKLFF.